Following are 29 T cell receptor beta chains from one sample sequenced in a study of beta chain features in type 1 diabetes. Every isolated RNA sample was fully reverse transcribed, so sequencing captured expressed TCRB transcripts. TCRdb's table, derived via immunoSEQ multiplex PCR, lists solely in-frame clones and lacks some. The sample consists of about 42,000 clones, approximately 53% of them appearing once. The material sequenced was stem cell memory CD4+ T cells from blood. These receptors all stem from a woman aged 25 to 39 in good health.

The chain uses TRBV5-1 and TRBJ2-3; TRBD2 aligns across 8 bases. The trim removed 0 bases at V and 2 bases at J, leaving 5 bases unmatched. The CDR3 loop spans 16 amino acids. Germline CDR1 is SGHRS and CDR2 is YFSETQ. This CDR3 reads CASSLAGTRYTDTQYF. For the CDR3, the DNA is TGCGCCAGCAGCTTGGCCGGGACTAGATACACAGATACGCAGTATTTT.

This sequence joins TRBV5-4 and TRBJ2-1; the match to TRBD2 covers 8 bases. The trim removed 3 bases at V and 0 bases at J, leaving 2 bases unmatched. The CDR3 length is 15 residues. Germline CDR1 reads SGHNT; CDR2 reads YYREEE (reference sequence). DNA of the CDR3: TGTGCCAGCAGCTCCAGCGGGAGCTCCTACAATGAGCAGTTCTTC. Translating it yields CASSSSGSSYNEQFF.

This clone has just a few counts. The gene calls are TRBV6-6 and TRBJ2-1, with 11 bases lining up with TRBD1. Germline values: CDR1 MNHNY, CDR2 SVGAGI (reference sequence). The CDR3 consists of 16 residues. V trimming: 4 bases; J trimming: 7 bases; junction bases outside the gene matches: 9. The DNA of the CDR3 is TGTGCCAGCAGTTTCGCCGGGACAGGGGGTCCAAATGAGCAGTTCTTC. Translation gives CASSFAGTGGPNEQFF.

V usage is TRBV28 and J usage is TRBJ2-1; 7 bases fit TRBD1. Germline assignment: CDR1 MDHEN and CDR2 SYDVKM. With 2 bases clipped from V and 7 bases from J, the junction kept 14 bases outside the gene matches. CDR3 size: 17 residues. The CDR3 DNA follows: TGTGCCAGCAGTTTAAATATAGGCTTGGCAGGGGGAAATGAGCAGTTCTTC. As protein: CASSLNIGLAGGNEQFF.

The chain recombines TRBV30 with TRBJ2-7, with D hard to call. Germline loops: CDR1 GTSNPN, CDR2 SVGIG (reference sequence). The CDR3 covers 13 residues. V was pared by 2 bases and J by 6 bases, with 14 bases between. CDR3 in DNA: TGTGCCTGGAGTACCCGACTTCCCCCCGAGCAGTACTTC. The encoded protein is CAWSTRLPPEQYF.

This sequence joins TRBV14 and TRBJ1-1; D possibly corresponds to TRBD1 (5 bases). The CDR3 sequence is 15 residues long. V lost 0 bases and J lost 4, with 12 bases in between. The germline V gene has CDR1 SGHDN and CDR2 FVKESK. The CDR3, as DNA: TGTGCCAGCAGCCAAGAAGGGGCGGGGGTCACTGAAGCTTTCTTT. Its translation: CASSQEGAGVTEAFF.

The V call is TRBV6-5, the J call TRBJ2-1; 7 positions agree with TRBD1. Trimming removed 5 bases from V and 5 bases from J; junction bases left unmatched: 9. Looked up from germline, CDR1 is MNHEY and CDR2 is SVGAGI. The CDR3 totals 15 residues. CDR3 DNA sequence: TGTGCCAGCAGTGTAGGGGGCGTTAAACACAATGAGCAGTTCTTC. It encodes CASSVGGVKHNEQFF.

This clone was observed a few times. This rearrangement joins TRBV9 to TRBJ2-1, with D unclear. In germline, CDR1 is SGDLS, CDR2 YYNGEE. The germline V and J ends were trimmed by 0 bases and 3 bases, with 13 bases remaining between them. This CDR3 comprises 16 residues. The CDR3 DNA follows: TGTGCCAGCAGCGTAGGGCTCTCTCAATACTACAATGAGCAGTTCTTC. Translation gives CASSVGLSQYYNEQFF.

The chain combines TRBV13 with TRBJ2-7; 8 positions match TRBD1. Per germline, CDR1 PRHDT and CDR2 FYEKMQ (reference sequence). This CDR3 region has 14 residues. The V gene end was trimmed by 5 bases and the J gene end by 5 bases; junction bases not matched to a gene: 8. In DNA, the CDR3 is TGTGCCAGCAGCGTTACGACAGGGGTACACGAGCAGTACTTC. It codes for CASSVTTGVHEQYF.

This clone was observed a handful of times. J is TRBJ2-7 and V is TRBV19, with 9 bases matching TRBD1. J lost 5 bases, V lost 5 bases, and 4 bases had no gene match. The CDR3 totals 13 residues. CDR1 LNHDA and CDR2 SQIVND come from the germline V gene (reference sequence). For the CDR3, the DNA is TGTGCCAGTAGTCCCGGGACAGGGAACGAGCAGTACTTC. Translation gives CASSPGTGNEQYF.

This clone was observed a handful of times. This sequence joins TRBV6-6 and TRBJ2-7; D perhaps matches TRBD2 (5 bases). This CDR3 has 12 residues. Germline loops: CDR1 MNHNY, CDR2 SVGAGI (reference sequence). V gave up 5 bases and J gave up 2 bases, with 7 bases separating them. CDR3 in amino acids: CASSGETYEQYF. CDR3 nucleotide sequence: TGTGCCAGCAGTGGGGAGACCTACGAGCAGTACTTC.

The genes are TRBV5-8 and TRBJ2-5; the match to TRBD1 covers 8 bases. V lost 3 bases, J lost 7 bases, and 2 bases stayed unmatched. Per the germline V gene, CDR1 is SGHTS and CDR2 is YDEGEE. This CDR3 has 12 residues. The CDR3: CASSSGTGTQYF. CDR3 bases: TGTGCCAGCAGCTCCGGGACAGGGACCCAGTACTTC.

The chain has TRBV2 and TRBJ2-7; perhaps TRBD2 as D (5 bases). Germline loops: CDR1 SNHLY, CDR2 FYNNEI. Trimming took off 6 bases at V and 7 bases at J, with 19 bases between the two ends. The CDR3 runs to 14 residues. The CDR3 DNA sequence: TGTGCCAGCAGAATCCACGAGGGAGAGGTTGAGCAGTACTTC. Amino acids: CASRIHEGEVEQYF.

The sample holds a few counts of this clone. The gene calls are TRBV6-1 and TRBJ1-2, with 7 nucleotides matching TRBD1. V shed 6 bases and J 4 bases; nucleotides not matched to a gene: 5. The CDR3 consists of 13 residues. Germline V gene data show CDR1 as MNHNS and CDR2 as SASEGT. The CDR3 is CASREGAGYGYTF. As DNA, the CDR3 is TGTGCCAGCAGGGAGGGGGCTGGCTATGGCTACACCTTC.

This clone has a handful of counts. V gene TRBV10-3 combines with J gene TRBJ2-7; D is unresolved. The CDR3 has 12 residues. V shed 5 bases and J shed 0 bases, with 5 bases lying between them. Germline values: CDR1 ENHRY, CDR2 SYGVKD. DNA of the CDR3: TGTGCCATCAGTCCTAGCTCCTACGAGCAGTACTTC. This codes for CAISPSSYEQYF.

The chain employs TRBV5-1 and TRBJ2-3, with 12 bases matching TRBD2. Trimming removed 4 bases from V and 2 bases from J; junction bases left unmatched: 5. The CDR3 sequence is 16 residues long. CDR1 SGHRS and CDR2 YFSETQ come from the germline V gene. CDR3 amino acids: CASSAGLAGFTDTQYF. In DNA, the CDR3 is TGCGCCAGCAGCGCGGGACTAGCGGGCTTCACAGATACGCAGTATTTT.

The rearrangement joins TRBV18 to TRBJ2-2; 8 bases line up with TRBD2. V was pared by 1 base and J by 3 bases, with 1 base of the junction left unmatched. The CDR3 runs 15 residues. Germline V gene lookup returns CDR1 KGHSH and CDR2 LQKENI. The CDR3: CASSPLAGYTGELFF. In DNA form, the CDR3 reads TGTGCCAGCTCACCACTAGCGGGGTACACCGGGGAGCTGTTTTTT.

The V gene is TRBV5-1, the J gene TRBJ2-7; 9 bases are a match to TRBD2. CDR1 is SGHRS and CDR2 is YFSETQ in the germline V gene. Trimming at V came to 0 bases and at J to 4 bases, leaving 11 bases not matched to a gene. This CDR3 has 17 residues. CDR3 in DNA: TGCGCCAGCAGCTTGGGGCTAGCGGGAAGGGGAACTTACGAGCAGTACTTC. Amino acid sequence: CASSLGLAGRGTYEQYF.

This chain joins TRBV28 and TRBJ2-6; 7 bases fit TRBD2. CDR3 length: 18 amino acids. CDR1 is MDHEN, CDR2 SYDVKM, per germline. V was pared by 6 bases and J by 2 bases, with 13 bases of the junction left unmatched. CDR3 DNA sequence: TGTGCCAGCAGGACCCCTACGGGAGGAGAGACTGGGGCCAACGTCCTGACTTTC. This sequence encodes CASRTPTGGETGANVLTF.

J is TRBJ2-4 and V is TRBV4-3; the match to TRBD2 covers 10 bases. CDR1 is LGHNA and CDR2 is YSLEER in the germline V gene. The CDR3 covers 19 residues. J lost 0 bases, V lost 0 bases, and 8 bases had no gene match. The CDR3 region is CASSQDQASGSLAKNIQYF. For the CDR3, the DNA is TGCGCCAGCAGCCAAGATCAGGCTAGCGGGAGTCTAGCCAAAAACATTCAGTACTTC.

CDR3 loop: CASRDRPNTEAFF. The CDR3 coding sequence is TGTGCCAGCAGGGACAGACCGAACACTGAAGCTTTCTTT. The chain is built from TRBV6-1 and TRBJ1-1; weak D call: TRBD1 (6 bases). Germline CDR1 MNHNS, CDR2 SASEGT. V lost 6 bases, J lost 1 base, and 9 bases lay in between. The CDR3 extends over 13 amino acids.

The gene calls are TRBV29-1 and TRBJ1-1; 7 positions agree with TRBD1. Unmatched junction bases numbered 8, after V lost 4 bases and J lost 3 bases. CDR3 size: 14 residues. Germline CDR1 is SQVTM and CDR2 is ANQGSEA. The chain's CDR3 is CSVVGGQSDTEAFF. The CDR3 nucleotides read TGCAGCGTTGTAGGGGGCCAATCGGACACTGAAGCTTTCTTT.

This clone was counted only a few times. The chain couples TRBV4-3 to TRBJ1-1; D may be TRBD1 (5 bases). This CDR3 spans 14 amino acids. The V end was cut by 1 base, the J end by 6 bases, with 12 bases between. CDR1 is LGHNA, CDR2 YSLEER, per germline. CDR3 DNA sequence: TGCGCCAGCAGCCAAGTTCGGGGGTCGGCTGAAGCTTTCTTT. It translates to CASSQVRGSAEAFF.

This sequence joins TRBV15 and TRBJ2-3, with TRBD2 identical over 11 bases. Trimming at V came to 1 base and at J to 0 bases, leaving 12 bases not matched to a gene. Germline CDR1 is LNHNV and CDR2 is YYDKDF (reference sequence). The CDR3 extends over 20 amino acids. The CDR3 sequence: CATSRVSPVAGGRSTDTQYF. Written as DNA, the CDR3 is TGTGCCACCAGCAGAGTTTCCCCCGTAGCGGGAGGGCGAAGCACAGATACGCAGTATTTT.

This clone was seen more than once but under ten times. The chain links TRBV5-4 to TRBJ2-1, with a weak D call TRBD1 (5 bases). CDR3 length: 13 residues. V was trimmed by 4 bases and J by 7 bases, leaving 12 bases between them. From germline, CDR1 is SGHNT and CDR2 YYREEE (reference sequence). CDR3 sequence: CASSPWQGNEQFF. CDR3 sequence (DNA): TGTGCCAGCAGCCCGTGGCAGGGTAATGAGCAGTTCTTC.

The chain employs TRBV5-1 and TRBJ2-1; D is perhaps TRBD2 (6 bases). This CDR3 is built from 14 residues. V gave up 6 bases and J gave up 6 bases, with 16 bases separating them. The germline V gene has CDR1 SGHRS and CDR2 YFSETQ. The CDR3 DNA sequence: TGCGCCAGCACGGTCCTAGCGAAGGGCAATGAGCAGTTCTTC. It translates to CASTVLAKGNEQFF.

This chain connects TRBV7-3 to TRBJ2-2, with 10 bases identical to TRBD2. The germline CDR1 and CDR2 sequences are SGHTA and FQGTGA. The junction had 4 bases not matched to a gene; V was cut back by 3 bases and J by 6 bases. The CDR3 is 15 residues long. The DNA for the CDR3 is TGTGCCAGCAGCTTCCTAGCGGGAGTATCCGGGGAGCTGTTTTTT. This encodes CASSFLAGVSGELFF. The entire variable domain, with the rest obtained from reference TRBV7-3 and TRBJ2-2, is as follows: GAGVSQTPSNKVTEKGKYVELRCDPISGHTALYWYRQSLGQGPEFLIYFQGTGAADDSGLPNDRFFAVRPEGSVSTLKIQRTERGDSAVYLCASSFLAGVSGELFFGEGSRLTVL.

The genes are TRBV19 and TRBJ2-7; 14 nucleotides line up with TRBD2. The junction had 0 bases not matched to a gene; V was cut back by 3 bases and J by 2 bases. This CDR3 has 15 residues. The V gene's germline CDR1 is LNHDA and CDR2 SQIVND (reference sequence). The chain's CDR3 is CASSMGLAGAYEQYF. CDR3 bases: TGTGCCAGTAGTATGGGACTAGCGGGAGCCTACGAGCAGTACTTC.

The table lists this clone with a count of one. Compared with germline, one end of the junction differs, possibly owing to a read error. The chain couples TRBV5-1 to TRBJ2-7; 7 positions match TRBD2. The CDR3 extends over 15 amino acids. Germline CDR1 and CDR2: SGHRS and YFSETQ. In DNA form, the CDR3 reads TGCGCCAGCAGCCCTGGGATTGGGGCACTGCTAGCGGTCTCATTC. Translating it yields CASSPGIGALLAVSF.